This record looks at one T cell receptor beta chain sequence and its context. This sample is part of a study of blood T cell repertoires in COVID-19. Libraries were prepared by immunoSEQ multiplex PCR; TCRdb keeps only in-frame clonotypes and omits some of them. The top ten hold 17% of the sample, which has 150,000 to 200,000 clones, over 70% seen once. V lost 3 bases and J lost 7; bases outside the gene matches: 4. The V gene's germline CDR1 is SEHNR and CDR2 FQNEAQ (reference sequence). This CDR3 is built from 14 residues. Sequencing used peripheral blood. The origin of this receptor is a man between 60 and 75 years old with active or convalescent COVID-19. The chain is built from TRBV7-9 and TRBJ1-4; 8 positions match TRBD1. The CDR3 sequence is CASSFRDRGEKLFF. The CDR3 DNA follows: TGTGCCAGCAGCTTTCGAGACAGGGGTGAAAAACTGTTTTTT.